This TCR beta chain was sequenced during a study of cytomegalovirus exposure and HLA in healthy donors (dated by TCRdb to about 2017). As for the study more broadly: An earlier analysis of some 550 of the donors reported about 290 Gb of sequence data and 100 million to 140 million unique TCR beta sequences from approximately 180 million T cells. High-throughput TCR immunosequencing, statistical association of individual TCRs with disease status, and machine learning were combined to predict cytomegalovirus infection status. The genetic ancestry cluster associated with self-reported Caucasian donors included 81% of the roughly 400 genotyped donors. A later analysis re-analyzed previously published TCR beta repertoires from about 730 donors and added high-resolution HLA genotyping to study TCR occurrence patterns. Donor age, sex, ethnicity and CMV serostatus were collected together with the repertoire data. In addition to the first cohort of 666 subjects, a separate validation cohort of 120 different subjects was used. In a later genetic analysis, genome-wide SNP genotypes for about three fifths of the 666 donors were used, and that subset was treated as a discovery cohort. Among around 400 genotyped donors of the cohort, an average of around 250,000 unique TCR beta nucleotide sequences was sequenced per donor, of which roughly 17% were non-productive. The study was designed to test whether signatures of past pathogen exposure could be identified by cataloging public T cell receptors. The T cell repertoires of several hundred subjects were profiled by immunosequencing and related to cytomegalovirus serostatus. The later analysis used no new phenotypic data to find candidate immune exposures, relying instead on TCR beta sequences and their occurrence across donors. An early release that covered approximately 600 HLA-typed donors contained approximately 290 gigabases of sequencing data and tens of millions of unique TCR sequences. HLA typing included class I and class II loci at four-digit resolution. The number of typed donors differed by locus: about 629-630 for A, B, C, DRB1 and DQB1; 500 to 550 for DQA1; approximately 600 for DPA1; and 450 to 480 for DPB1. Several DR-DQ haplotypes were handled as single units for association and clustering because linkage in the cohort was strong. In an earlier analysis of more than 550 of the donors, high-throughput TCR beta sequencing was used to judge whether each TCR beta V gene segment behaved as functional or pseudogenic. Every repertoire in the discovery cohort had been generated on one and the same sequencing platform. What the authors observed across the whole study: In vitro tests confirmed that a few of the cytomegalovirus-associated TCR beta chains recognize cytomegalovirus antigens. It was suggested by the authors that the approach could potentially be generalized to other disease states and immunological phenotypes. Some IMGT-functional V segments, including TRBV6-2 and TRBV6-3, could not be distinguished by the 87-base-pair reads and were therefore excluded. A cluster of highly shared sequence variants was judged likely to represent a technical artifact of the sequencing pipeline. A later analysis found that TCR association rates varied across HLA loci, with DRB1 alleles showing the most associated TCRs and HLA-C alleles the fewest. Linkage disequilibrium might explain the correlated functional status among segregating V segments, but an unknown experimental factor could not be ruled out. While some public TCRs were present in many individuals, most TCR sequences turned up only very rarely across donors. Strong co-occurrence of HLA alleles, especially DR and DQ, made assigning TCR associations to individual alleles difficult. A later analysis found that HLA-associated TCR beta chains were more clonally expanded and had lower generation probabilities than equally common non-associated chains. A later analysis found that most CMV-associated TCR beta chains appeared HLA-restricted, with HLA associations seemingly driven largely by CMV exposure. For the cohort, immune exposure information was limited to CMV serostatus. A further reported finding was that TCR beta sequences accurately predicted the HLA-A and HLA-B alleles for most subjects in the first cohort. HLA typing was unavailable for some donors at each locus, so association tests used only the typed subset. Cytomegalovirus status was reported to be diagnosed by the classifier with high specificity and sensitivity in both the original and validation cohorts. In this cohort, only TCR beta chains were sequenced, and detectable features were limited by the absence of alpha or paired-chain data. An association between a missense DCLRE1C variant and V-gene and J-gene trimming of TCR beta chains was found in a later genetic analysis and replicated in an independent cohort. Several of the top co-occurrence clusters appeared to be linked to parvovirus B19, influenza, CMV and Epstein-Barr virus, according to a later analysis. Because counts were too low, seventeen rarely observed V segments, including chromosome 9 orphons, were excluded from the earlier analysis of about 500 of the donors. Presence/absence analyses assumed roughly uniform sequencing depth across donors, an assumption that may not hold. Specific HLA alleles were associated with over 15,000 TCR beta sequences at a false discovery rate of 0.05 in a later analysis. A total of some 180 TCR beta chains were listed by the study as associated with cytomegalovirus. Broadly in line with IMGT annotations, most TCR beta V segments showed up in productive rearrangements about 87% or about 30% of the time in an earlier analysis of about 500 of the donors. According to a later genetic analysis, donors in an Asian-associated ancestry cluster had fewer N-insertions in productive TCRs than the roughly 670-donor mean.

From the germline V gene, CDR1 is MNHEY and CDR2 is SVGAGI. Trimming costs V 0 bases and J 10 bases, and their ends lie 9 bases apart. From cysteine to phenylalanine, the CDR3 is 12 amino acids long. The kept DNA is CDR3 alone, 36 bases in frame from the first base. Library preparation was by the immunoSEQ multiplex PCR assay. A mixture of 60 forward primers for TCR Vbeta segments and 13 reverse primers for TCR Jbeta segments was used in the multiplex PCR. Amplification of the CDR3 region of rearranged TCR beta genes was performed with a multiplex PCR assay on genomic DNA. Amplified TCR beta libraries were sequenced as 87-base-pair reads on the Illumina HiSeq System. The authors' pipeline ran thus. In a later analysis, some 80 million unique TCR beta chains were counted across the roughly 700 repertoires, and roughly 10 million of these chains were shared by at least two donors. Raw reads were error-corrected and collapsed into unique sequences with a nearest-neighbor algorithm that merged closely related sequences to remove PCR and sequencing errors. CDR3 sequences were aligned to IMGT reference sequences to assign V, D and J gene segments. For a sequence to be retained, at least a six-nucleotide match to both a V gene segment and a J gene segment was required. Rearrangements were called productive when the CDR3 lacked stop codons and stayed in frame with V and J; all others were non-productive. CDR3 was defined according to IMGT convention as the region running from the second conserved V-encoded cysteine to the conserved J-encoded phenylalanine. In an earlier analysis of approximately 500 of the donors, sequences lacking an unambiguous match to a single V gene segment were excluded. In an earlier analysis of approximately 550 of the donors, V segments were called functional above 56.7% productive rearrangements and were called segregating when the between-donor standard deviation exceeded 5%. To diagnose cytomegalovirus status from the catalog of TCR beta chain sequences, a statistical classification framework was built. A later analysis assigned V and J genes by comparing TCR nucleotide sequences with IMGT/GENE-DB human TR gene sequences. The TCRdist pipeline was used in a later analysis to assign CDR3 sequences and most-parsimonious VDJ recombination scenarios. A later analysis defined each TCR beta chain by its CDR3 amino acid sequence plus V-gene family, and excluded reads lacking a unique V-gene family. As a way to deal with suspected cross-contamination and a sequencing artifact, a later analysis dropped over 550 nucleotide sequences that were highly shared and had low generation probability. In a later analysis, a clonal expansion index was calculated for each public chain from normalized within-repertoire ranks of inferred template counts. Generation probabilities in a later analysis came from a VDJ recombination model fitted to out-of-frame rearrangements, and those results were checked against IGoR. A later analysis scored TCR-TCR, TCR-HLA and TCR-CMV co-occurrence with hypergeometric tests, applying a repertoire-size bias correction to TCR pairs. False discovery rates were estimated in a later analysis by permuting HLA or CMV assignments 20 times. In a later analysis, co-occurring TCRs were grouped with DBSCAN, and TCRdist sequence similarity was added when clustering was performed within HLA-allele-positive subsets. For co-occurrence clustering, repertoires with fewer than 30,000 or more than 120,000 public chains were excluded, along with five or six repertoires with anomalous nucleotide sharing. In TCRdb, the immuneACCESS table is reduced to in-frame sequences with V and J assigned. These tables do not hold every clone; where another copy was compared, an unresolved V gene accounts for under half, and the others remain unexplained. V and J calls and clone size are those listed in that table; D and trimming were worked out from the DNA. The sample records roughly 180,000 clones, around 70% of which are singletons. The ten largest clones add up to 2.9% of the sample.

In total, around 600 healthy bone marrow donors made up the cohort. All cohort members were sampled while nominally healthy, although unrecorded immune exposures were likely present. The donor tested CMV seronegative, placing the donor among the approximately 360 seronegative members of the cohort. Each donor provided a peripheral blood sample, and peripheral blood mononuclear cells were used for TCR beta sequencing. Genomic DNA extraction from the blood cell samples was performed with the Qiagen DNeasy Blood Extraction Kit. This clone occurred a few times. The antigen this receptor binds is unknown. No base quality information exists; no much larger clone differs at one position.

This receptor was taken from a male donor in good health and CMV-seronegative. Rearrangement joined TRBV6-5 to TRBJ1-2, with the identity of the D gene unclear. Sequenced: PBMCs. The DNA sequence is given as TGTGCCAGCAGTTACTCGGGAGGGTACTACACCTTC. Protein translation: CASSYSGGYYTF.